Only one count was recorded for the clone carrying this TCR beta chain. The entry originates in a study of cytomegalovirus exposure and HLA in healthy donors. The CDR3 extends over 15 amino acids. Germline lookup yields CDR1 SGDLS and CDR2 YYNGEE. Trimming removed 0 bases at V and 5 bases at J, with 11 bases between. This PCR relied on a set of 60 Vbeta primers and 13 Jbeta primers. TCRdb keeps only in-frame clones here, not all; method: immunoSEQ multiplex PCR. The data show about 200,000 clones, with roughly four fifths seen just once and about 1.8% held by the top ten. The material sequenced was PBMCs. V and J are TRBV9 and TRBJ1-4; D gene unclear. The receptor comes from a young man in good health and CMV-seronegative. The CDR3, as DNA: TGTGCCAGCAGCGTAGCTCCAGGTTCCAATGAAAAACTGTTTTTT. Translation: CASSVAPGSNEKLFF.